Presented here are 20 T cell receptor beta chains from one specimen sequenced in a study of blood T cell repertoires in COVID-19. Data came from immunoSEQ multiplex PCR; TCRdb stores just in-frame clones and leaves some out. The table has approximately 11,000 clones, around 89% seen once. The sample comprised peripheral blood. These receptors originate from a human donor in a cohort sampled during active COVID-19.

V gene TRBV19 combines with J gene TRBJ1-2; D gene uncertain. The V end lost 4 bases, the J end lost 5 bases, and 14 bases lay between the germline ends. The length of the CDR3 is 14 residues. CDR1 is LNHDA, CDR2 SQIVND, per germline (reference sequence). In DNA, the CDR3 is TGTGCCAGTAGTACTCCCGGTGGGAGGTATGGCTACACCTTC. Encoded protein: CASSTPGGRYGYTF.

For the CDR3, the DNA is TGTGCCAGCAGACTCCTAGGCCTCTACACTGAAGCTTTCTTT. It encodes CASRLLGLYTEAFF. This chain connects TRBV27 to TRBJ1-1; D remains ambiguous. CDR1 and CDR2 from the germline V gene are MNHEY and SMNVEV (reference sequence). V was cut by 6 bases and J by 3 bases, with 14 bases left in between. This CDR3 is 14 amino acids long.

This clone was counted once. The V gene is TRBV5-8, the J gene TRBJ1-2; 12 bases match TRBD1. Germline lookup yields CDR1 SGHTS and CDR2 YDEGEE. The V gene end was trimmed by 7 bases and the J gene end by 5 bases; junction bases not matched to a gene: 9. The CDR3 contains 15 residues. The CDR3 coding sequence is TGTGCCAGCGACTCCGGGACAGGGGGCGGTTATGGCTACACCTTC. Translated, it gives CASDSGTGGGYGYTF.

V usage is TRBV10-3 and J usage is TRBJ2-7; possibly TRBD2 for D (6 bases). The V end lost 7 bases, the J end lost 2 bases, and 12 bases lay between the germline ends. Germline V gives CDR1 ENHRY, CDR2 SYGVKD. This CDR3 has 13 residues. The CDR3 here is CAITGGTPYEQYF. CDR3 DNA: TGTGCCATCACTGGGGGGACTCCCTACGAGCAGTACTTC.

The chain has TRBV19 and TRBJ2-1; D possibly corresponds to TRBD2 (5 bases). The CDR3 contains 16 residues. Germline CDR1 LNHDA, CDR2 SQIVND (reference sequence). The V end was cut by 5 bases, the J end by 6 bases, with 20 bases between. CDR3 amino acids: CASSFSSGSFSNEQFF. The CDR3 coding sequence is TGTGCCAGTAGTTTCTCAAGTGGGAGTTTTAGCAATGAGCAGTTCTTC.

The chain couples TRBV5-6 to TRBJ2-7, with 8 bases lining up with TRBD1. This CDR3 is 14 amino acids long. J was trimmed by 2 bases and V by 4 bases; bases with no gene match: 5. The germline CDR1 and CDR2 sequences are SGHDT and YYEEEE. CDR3 in amino acids: CASSPDRGTYEQYF. CDR3 DNA sequence: TGTGCCAGCAGCCCTGACAGGGGTACCTACGAGCAGTACTTC.

The V gene is TRBV2, the J gene TRBJ1-2; 9 positions match TRBD1. The V segment lost 4 bases and the J segment 3 bases; nucleotides outside the gene matches: 6. Germline assignment: CDR1 SNHLY and CDR2 FYNNEI. The CDR3 extends over 15 amino acids. CDR3 sequence reads: CASSARTGGDYGYTF. The CDR3 DNA follows: TGTGCCAGCAGTGCCCGAACAGGGGGCGACTATGGCTACACCTTC.

The chain has TRBV19 and TRBJ2-7; 12 nucleotides agree with TRBD1. V shed 4 bases, J shed 7 bases, and the junction held 8 bases outside the gene matches. This CDR3 spans 15 amino acids. The germline V gene encodes CDR1 LNHDA and CDR2 SQIVND (reference sequence). The CDR3 sequence: CASSTGTGGTQEQYF. The CDR3 DNA follows: TGTGCCAGTAGTACAGGGACAGGGGGCACGCAGGAGCAGTACTTC.

The rearrangement uses TRBV4-2 and TRBJ2-7; D is perhaps TRBD1 (7 bases). The V gene lost 1 base and the J gene lost 3 bases, with 13 bases spanning the gap. Germline assignment: CDR1 LGHNA and CDR2 YNFKEQ. This CDR3 comprises 15 residues. The CDR3 bases are TGTGCCAGCAGCCAAGTCGGAGGGGGCGGCTACGAGCAGTACTTC. Residues: CASSQVGGGGYEQYF.

The chain carries TRBV6-4 and TRBJ1-2, with TRBD1 as a possible D gene (5 bases). Germline CDR1 and CDR2: MRHNA and SNTAGT. The CDR3 contains 16 residues. V was trimmed by 0 bases and J by 5 bases, leaving 16 bases between them. In nucleotides, the CDR3 is TGTGCCAGCAGTGACTCTTACGACAGCCTACGATATGGCTACACCTTC. Translating gives CASSDSYDSLRYGYTF.

J is TRBJ1-4 and V is TRBV6-1, with 10 bases that match TRBD1. Germline loops: CDR1 MNHNS, CDR2 SASEGT. Trimming cost V 3 bases and J 8 bases; bases outside gene matches: 9. CDR3 length: 16 amino acids. In DNA, the CDR3 is TGTGCCAGCAGTGATCAAGACAGGGGGCGGTTGGAAAAACTGTTTTTT. Protein sequence: CASSDQDRGRLEKLFF.

This sequence joins TRBV3-1 (or the pseudogene TRBV3-2) and TRBJ2-5; 10 positions match TRBD2. From germline, CDR1 is LGHDT and CDR2 YNNKEL (reference sequence). Trimming took 0 bases from V and 5 from J; bases not matched to a gene: 3. The CDR3 runs 15 residues. As DNA, the CDR3 is TGTGCCAGCAGCCAAGAAGCGGGGGGGAGTGAGACCCAGTACTTC. Its protein is CASSQEAGGSETQYF.

The chain links TRBV6-6 to TRBJ2-1; TRBD2 agrees at 12 bases. The CDR3 is made up of 16 amino acids. The V gene end was trimmed by 6 bases and the J gene end by 0 bases; junction bases not matched to a gene: 3. The germline V gene has CDR1 MNHNY and CDR2 SVGAGI (reference sequence). DNA for the CDR3: TGTGCCAGCAGGACTAGCGGGGGCCTCTCCTACAATGAGCAGTTCTTC. It yields the protein CASRTSGGLSYNEQFF.

This sequence joins TRBV3-1 (or the pseudogene TRBV3-2) and TRBJ2-5; TRBD2 aligns across 15 bases. V lost 0 bases to trimming and J lost 2 bases; unmatched junction nucleotides: 4. The CDR3 is 18 amino acids. The germline V gene encodes CDR1 LGHDT and CDR2 YNNKEL (reference sequence). CDR3 coding DNA: TGTGCCAGCAGCCAAGAATGGACTAGCGGGGGGGTACAAGAGACCCAGTACTTC. Translation: CASSQEWTSGGVQETQYF.

The rearrangement joins TRBV28 to TRBJ1-5; D uncertain. The CDR3 covers 12 residues. The V gene lost 6 bases and the J gene lost 6 bases, with 9 bases spanning the gap. Germline CDR1 MDHEN, CDR2 SYDVKM. In DNA, the CDR3 is TGTGCCAGCAGATCGGGGTCTCAGCCCCAGCATTTT. It encodes CASRSGSQPQHF.

V and J are TRBV10-3 and TRBJ1-1; D uncertain. The CDR3 spans 13 residues. V was trimmed by 7 bases and J by 0 bases, leaving 9 bases between them. Germline CDR1 and CDR2: ENHRY and SYGVKD. For the CDR3, the DNA is TGTGCCATCACCCCGACTGTGAACACTGAAGCTTTCTTT. It is translated as CAITPTVNTEAFF.

CDR3 loop: CASSEGRGYGYTF. The CDR3 bases are TGTGCCAGCAGTGAAGGGCGGGGCTATGGCTACACCTTC. J is TRBJ1-2 and V is TRBV25-1; unclear D gene. This CDR3 spans 13 amino acids. Trimming removed 2 bases from V and 4 bases from J, with 8 bases in between. Germline V CDR1 and CDR2: MGHDK, SYGVNS.

V gene TRBV19 combines with J gene TRBJ1-6, with TRBD1 matching over 7 bases. This CDR3 is 13 amino acids long. Germline V gives CDR1 LNHDA, CDR2 SQIVND (reference sequence). With 5 bases clipped from V and 10 bases from J, the junction kept 5 bases outside the gene matches. The CDR3 protein is CASSGTARSPLHF. The CDR3 bases are TGTGCCAGTAGTGGGACAGCACGGTCACCCCTCCACTTT. Together with reference TRBV19 and TRBJ1-6, the CDR3 gives the full variable domain: DGGITQSPKYLFRKEGQNVTLSCEQNLNHDAMYWYRQDPGQGLRLIYYSQIVNDFQKGDIAEGYSVSREKKESFPLTVTSAQKNPTAFYLCASSGTARSPLHFGNGTRLTVT.

This rearrangement joins TRBV2 to TRBJ2-1; D not certain. The CDR3 totals 11 residues. Germline V gene data show CDR1 as SNHLY and CDR2 as FYNNEI. Trimming took off 7 bases at V and 9 bases at J, with 10 bases between the two ends. The CDR3: CASTASGEQFF. Here the CDR3 DNA reads TGTGCCAGCACGGCCTCGGGTGAGCAGTTCTTC.

The V call is TRBV30, the J call TRBJ2-7, with 10 positions matching TRBD1. This CDR3 comprises 13 residues. V shed 4 bases, J shed 4 bases, and the junction held 4 bases outside the gene matches. Looked up from germline, CDR1 is GTSNPN and CDR2 is SVGIG (reference sequence). The CDR3 loop is CAWTGTGVYEQYF. The CDR3, as DNA: TGTGCCTGGACCGGGACAGGGGTTTACGAGCAGTACTTC.